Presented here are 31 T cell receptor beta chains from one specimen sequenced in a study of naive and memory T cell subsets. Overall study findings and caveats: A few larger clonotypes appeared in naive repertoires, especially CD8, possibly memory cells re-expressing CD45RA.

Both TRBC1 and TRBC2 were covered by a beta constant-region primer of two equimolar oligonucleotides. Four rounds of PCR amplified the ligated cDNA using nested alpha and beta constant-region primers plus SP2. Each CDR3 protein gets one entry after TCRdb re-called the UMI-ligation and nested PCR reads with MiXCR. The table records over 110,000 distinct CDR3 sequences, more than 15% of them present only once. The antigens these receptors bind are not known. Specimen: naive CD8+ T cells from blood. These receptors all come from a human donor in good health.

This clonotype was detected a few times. CDR3 residues: CASSSTPTGEDSPLHF. The CDR3 DNA sequence: TGTGCCAGCAGTTCCACCCCGACAGGGGAGGATTCACCCCTCCACTTT. The chain uses TRBV27 and TRBJ1-6; the match to TRBD1 covers 8 bases. The CDR3 is 16 residues long. Germline assignment: CDR1 MNHEY and CDR2 SMNVEV (reference sequence). V dropped 4 bases and J dropped 8; count of bases not matched to a gene: 10.

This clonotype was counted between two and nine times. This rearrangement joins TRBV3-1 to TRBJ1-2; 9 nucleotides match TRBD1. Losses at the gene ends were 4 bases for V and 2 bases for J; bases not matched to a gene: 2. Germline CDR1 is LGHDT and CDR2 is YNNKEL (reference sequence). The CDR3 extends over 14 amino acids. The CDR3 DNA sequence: TGTGCCAGCAGCCCCGGGACAGGGAACTATGGCTACACCTTC. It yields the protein CASSPGTGNYGYTF.

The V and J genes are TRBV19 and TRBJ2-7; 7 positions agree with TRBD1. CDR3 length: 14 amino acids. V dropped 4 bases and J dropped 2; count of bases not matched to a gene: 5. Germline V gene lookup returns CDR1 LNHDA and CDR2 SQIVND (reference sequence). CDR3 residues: CASSTETGPYEQYF. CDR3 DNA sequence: TGTGCCAGTAGTACCGAGACAGGGCCCTACGAGCAGTACTTC.

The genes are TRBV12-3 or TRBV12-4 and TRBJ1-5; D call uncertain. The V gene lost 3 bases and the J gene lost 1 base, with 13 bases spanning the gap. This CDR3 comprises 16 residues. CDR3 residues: CASSFGLPESNQPQHF. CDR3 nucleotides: TGTGCCAGCAGTTTCGGGCTCCCAGAGAGCAATCAGCCCCAGCATTTT.

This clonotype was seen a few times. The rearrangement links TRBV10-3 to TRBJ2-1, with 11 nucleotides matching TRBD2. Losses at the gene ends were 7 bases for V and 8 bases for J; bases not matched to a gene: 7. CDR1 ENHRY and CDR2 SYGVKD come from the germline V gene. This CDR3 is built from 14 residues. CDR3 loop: CAIKLAGEVHEQFF. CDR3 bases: TGTGCCATCAAACTAGCGGGAGAAGTGCATGAGCAGTTCTTC.

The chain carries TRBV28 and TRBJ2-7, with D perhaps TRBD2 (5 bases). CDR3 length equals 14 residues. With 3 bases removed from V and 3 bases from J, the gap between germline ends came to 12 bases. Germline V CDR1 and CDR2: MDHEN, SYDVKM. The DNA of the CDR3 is TGTGCCAGCAGTTTGCGGGCCAACCGCTACGAGCAGTACTTC. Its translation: CASSLRANRYEQYF.

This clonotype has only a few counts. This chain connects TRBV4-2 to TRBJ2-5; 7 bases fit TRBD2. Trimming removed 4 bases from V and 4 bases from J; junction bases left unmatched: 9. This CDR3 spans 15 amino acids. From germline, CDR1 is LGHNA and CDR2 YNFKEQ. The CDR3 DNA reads TGTGCCAGCAGCCCAAAGTCCTCTAGCGGAGAGACCCAGTACTTC. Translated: CASSPKSSSGETQYF.

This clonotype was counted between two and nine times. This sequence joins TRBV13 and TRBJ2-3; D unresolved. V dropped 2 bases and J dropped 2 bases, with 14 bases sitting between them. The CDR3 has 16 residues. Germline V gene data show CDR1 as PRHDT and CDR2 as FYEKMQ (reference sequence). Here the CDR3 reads CASSLWGDSDTDTQYF. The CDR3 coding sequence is TGTGCCAGCAGCTTATGGGGTGACTCAGACACAGATACGCAGTATTTT.

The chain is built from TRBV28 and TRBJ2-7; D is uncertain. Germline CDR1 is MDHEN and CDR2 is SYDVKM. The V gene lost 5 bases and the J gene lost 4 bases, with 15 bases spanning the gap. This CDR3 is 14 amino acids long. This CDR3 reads CASSKTGPTYEQYF. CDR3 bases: TGTGCCAGCAGTAAAACCGGGCCGACTTACGAGCAGTACTTC.

The CDR3 nucleotides are TGTGCCAGCAGCTATGGCGGGGGGTTCTTCTACGAGCAGTACTTC. Translating gives CASSYGGGFFYEQYF. The V call is TRBV7-2, the J call TRBJ2-7; TRBD2 matches at 8 bases. The CDR3 has 15 amino acids. The V gene end was trimmed by 4 bases and the J gene end by 3 bases; junction bases not matched to a gene: 8. CDR1 is SGHTA and CDR2 is FQGNSA in the germline V gene.

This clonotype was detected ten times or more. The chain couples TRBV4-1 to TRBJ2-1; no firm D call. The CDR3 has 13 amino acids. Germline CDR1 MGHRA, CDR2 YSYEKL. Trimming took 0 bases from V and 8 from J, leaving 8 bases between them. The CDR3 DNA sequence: TGCGCCAGCAGCCAAGATCTCATCGATGAGCAGTTCTTC. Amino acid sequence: CASSQDLIDEQFF.

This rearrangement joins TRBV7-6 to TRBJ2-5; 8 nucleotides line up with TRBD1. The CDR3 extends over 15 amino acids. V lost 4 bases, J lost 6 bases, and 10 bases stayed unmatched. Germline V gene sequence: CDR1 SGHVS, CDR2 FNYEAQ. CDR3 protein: CASSSTTGELKTQYF. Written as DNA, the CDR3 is TGTGCCAGCAGCTCGACGACAGGGGAATTGAAGACCCAGTACTTC.

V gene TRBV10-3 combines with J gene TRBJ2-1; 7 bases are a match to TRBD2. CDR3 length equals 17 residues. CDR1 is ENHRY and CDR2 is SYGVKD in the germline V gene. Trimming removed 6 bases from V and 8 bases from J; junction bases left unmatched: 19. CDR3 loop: CAISAFAGEPIYDEQFF. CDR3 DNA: TGTGCCATCAGCGCATTTGCGGGGGAACCGATTTACGATGAGCAGTTCTTC.

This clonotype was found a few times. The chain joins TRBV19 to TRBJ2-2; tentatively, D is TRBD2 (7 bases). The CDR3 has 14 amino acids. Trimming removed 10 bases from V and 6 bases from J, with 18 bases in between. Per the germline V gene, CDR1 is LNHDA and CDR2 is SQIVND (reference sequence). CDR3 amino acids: CATEGGIGAGELFF. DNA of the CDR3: TGTGCCACGGAGGGGGGGATCGGTGCCGGGGAGCTGTTTTTT.

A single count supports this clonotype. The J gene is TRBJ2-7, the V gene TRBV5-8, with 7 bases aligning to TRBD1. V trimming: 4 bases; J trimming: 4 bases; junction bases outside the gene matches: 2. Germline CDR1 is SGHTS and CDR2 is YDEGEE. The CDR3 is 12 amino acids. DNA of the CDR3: TGTGCCAGCAGCGGGACAGAATACGAGCAGTACTTC. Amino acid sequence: CASSGTEYEQYF.

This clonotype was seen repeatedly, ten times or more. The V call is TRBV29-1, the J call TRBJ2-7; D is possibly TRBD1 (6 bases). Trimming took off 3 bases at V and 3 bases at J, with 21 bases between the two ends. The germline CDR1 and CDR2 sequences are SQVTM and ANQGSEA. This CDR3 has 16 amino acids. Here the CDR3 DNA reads TGCAGCGTTGAGCTCCAGGGGACACTACCGAACTACGAGCAGTACTTC. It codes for CSVELQGTLPNYEQYF.

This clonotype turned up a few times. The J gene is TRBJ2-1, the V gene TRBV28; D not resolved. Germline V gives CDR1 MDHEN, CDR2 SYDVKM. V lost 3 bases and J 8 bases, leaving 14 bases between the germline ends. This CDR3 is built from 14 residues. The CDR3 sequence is CASSLALDQDEQFF. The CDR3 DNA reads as TGTGCCAGCAGTTTGGCCCTCGACCAGGATGAGCAGTTCTTC.

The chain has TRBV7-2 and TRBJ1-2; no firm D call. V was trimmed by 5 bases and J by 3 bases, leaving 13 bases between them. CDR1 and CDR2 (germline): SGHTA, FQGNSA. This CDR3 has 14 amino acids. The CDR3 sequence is CASSTGRSDYGYTF. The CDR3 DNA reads TGTGCCAGCAGCACGGGGAGATCGGACTATGGCTACACCTTC. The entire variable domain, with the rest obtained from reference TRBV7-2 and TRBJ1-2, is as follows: GAGVSQSPSNKVTEKGKDVELRCDPISGHTALYWYRQSLGQGLEFLIYFQGNSAPDKSGLPSDRFSAERTGGSVSTLTIQRTQQEDSAVYLCASSTGRSDYGYTFGSGTRLTVV.

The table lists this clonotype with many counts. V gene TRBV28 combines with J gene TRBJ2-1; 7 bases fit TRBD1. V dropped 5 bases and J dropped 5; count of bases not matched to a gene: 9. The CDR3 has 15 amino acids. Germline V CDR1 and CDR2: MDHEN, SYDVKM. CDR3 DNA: TGTGCCAGCAGTCTGACAGGGATGGGTAACAATGAGCAGTTCTTC. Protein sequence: CASSLTGMGNNEQFF.

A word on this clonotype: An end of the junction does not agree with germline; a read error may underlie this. CDR3 in DNA: TGTGCCAGAAGCGTAGCTCAAGGGCGCTCCTACAATGAGCAGTTCTTC. Translating it yields CARSVAQGRSYNEQFF. V and J are TRBV9 and TRBJ2-1; D not certain. The CDR3 runs 16 residues. Germline V gene sequence: CDR1 SGDLS, CDR2 YYNGEE.

The CDR3 DNA sequence: TGTGCCAGCAGCCCGCCGGGGACAGGGCTAGTCGAGCAGTACTTC. This encodes CASSPPGTGLVEQYF. V and J are TRBV9 and TRBJ2-7, with 9 bases fitting TRBD1. Trimming cost V 4 bases and J 6 bases; bases outside gene matches: 11. Germline values: CDR1 SGDLS, CDR2 YYNGEE. CDR3 length: 15 amino acids.

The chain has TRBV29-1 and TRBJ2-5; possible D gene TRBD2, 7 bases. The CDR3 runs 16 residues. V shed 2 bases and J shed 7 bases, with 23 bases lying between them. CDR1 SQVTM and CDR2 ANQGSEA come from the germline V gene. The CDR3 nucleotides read TGCAGCGTTGAAAGAGGACTAGAGGGGGGAGAGTGGACCCAGTACTTC. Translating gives CSVERGLEGGEWTQYF.

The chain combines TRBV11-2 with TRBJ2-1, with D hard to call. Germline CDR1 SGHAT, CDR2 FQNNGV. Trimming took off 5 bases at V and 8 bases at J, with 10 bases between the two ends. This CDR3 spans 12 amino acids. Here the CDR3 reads CASSPRRDEQFF. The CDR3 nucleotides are TGTGCCAGCAGCCCCCGTCGCGATGAGCAGTTCTTC. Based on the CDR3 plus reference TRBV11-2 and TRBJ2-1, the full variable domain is EAGVAQSPRYKIIEKRQSVAFWCNPISGHATLYWYQQILGQGPKLLIQFQNNGVVDDSQLPKDRFSAERLKGVDSTLKIQPAKLEDSAVYLCASSPRRDEQFFGPGTRLTVL.

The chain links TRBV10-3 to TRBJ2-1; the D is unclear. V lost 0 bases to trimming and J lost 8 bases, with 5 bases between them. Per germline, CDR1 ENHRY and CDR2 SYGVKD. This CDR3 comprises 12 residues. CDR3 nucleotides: TGTGCCATCAGTGAGTCGGCGGATGAGCAGTTCTTC. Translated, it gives CAISESADEQFF.

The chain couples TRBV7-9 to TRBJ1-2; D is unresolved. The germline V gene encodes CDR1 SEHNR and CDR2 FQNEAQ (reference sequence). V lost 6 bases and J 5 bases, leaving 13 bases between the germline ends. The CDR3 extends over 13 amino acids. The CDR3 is CASSRLDPYGYTF. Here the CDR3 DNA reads TGTGCCAGCAGTCGCTTAGACCCTTATGGCTACACCTTC. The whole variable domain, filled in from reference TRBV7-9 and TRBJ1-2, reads DTGVSQNPRHKITKRGQNVTFRCDPISEHNRLYWYRQTLGQGPEFLTYFQNEAQLEKSRLLSDRFSAERPKGSFSTLEIQRTEQGDSAMYLCASSRLDPYGYTFGSGTRLTVV.

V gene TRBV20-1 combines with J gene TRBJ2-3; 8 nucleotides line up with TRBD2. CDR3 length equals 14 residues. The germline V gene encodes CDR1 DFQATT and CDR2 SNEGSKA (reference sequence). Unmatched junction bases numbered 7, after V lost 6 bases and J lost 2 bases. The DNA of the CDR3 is TGCAGTGCAGTACTAGCGGAGGACACAGATACGCAGTATTTT. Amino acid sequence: CSAVLAEDTDTQYF.

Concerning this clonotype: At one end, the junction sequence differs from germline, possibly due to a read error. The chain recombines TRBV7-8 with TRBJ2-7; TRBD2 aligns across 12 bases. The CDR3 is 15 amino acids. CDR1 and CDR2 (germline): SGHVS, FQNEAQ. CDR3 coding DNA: TGTGCCGGCAGCTCACGGACTAGCGGGACCTACGAGCAGTACTTC. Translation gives CAGSSRTSGTYEQYF. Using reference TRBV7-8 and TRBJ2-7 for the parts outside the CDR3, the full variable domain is GAGVSQSPRYKVAKRGQDVALRCDPISGHVSLFWYQQALGQGPEFLTYFQNEAQLDKSGLPSDRFFAERPEGSVSTLKIQRTQQEDSAVYLCAGSSRTSGTYEQYFGPGTRLTVT.

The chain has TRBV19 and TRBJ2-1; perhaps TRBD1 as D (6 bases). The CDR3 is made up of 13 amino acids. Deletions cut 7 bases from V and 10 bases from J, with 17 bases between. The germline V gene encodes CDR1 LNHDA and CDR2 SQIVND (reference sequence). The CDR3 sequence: CASTRGGLAEQFF. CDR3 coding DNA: TGTGCCAGTACCAGGGGCGGTTTGGCCGAGCAGTTCTTC. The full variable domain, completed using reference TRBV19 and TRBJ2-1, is DGGITQSPKYLFRKEGQNVTLSCEQNLNHDAMYWYRQDPGQGLRLIYYSQIVNDFQKGDIAEGYSVSREKKESFPLTVTSAQKNPTAFYLCASTRGGLAEQFFGPGTRLTVL.

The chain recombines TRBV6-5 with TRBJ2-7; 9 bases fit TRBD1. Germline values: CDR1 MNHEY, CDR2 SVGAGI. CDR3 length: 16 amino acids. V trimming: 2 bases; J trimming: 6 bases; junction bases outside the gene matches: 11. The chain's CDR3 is CASSYTPGQGSGEQYF. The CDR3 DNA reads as TGTGCCAGCAGTTACACCCCCGGACAGGGGTCAGGCGAGCAGTACTTC.

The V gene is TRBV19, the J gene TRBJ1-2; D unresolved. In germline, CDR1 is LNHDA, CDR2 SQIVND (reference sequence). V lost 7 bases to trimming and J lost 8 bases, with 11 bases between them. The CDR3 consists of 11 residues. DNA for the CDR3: TGTGCCAGTATCGGGTCGCGAGGCTACACCTTC. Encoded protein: CASIGSRGYTF.

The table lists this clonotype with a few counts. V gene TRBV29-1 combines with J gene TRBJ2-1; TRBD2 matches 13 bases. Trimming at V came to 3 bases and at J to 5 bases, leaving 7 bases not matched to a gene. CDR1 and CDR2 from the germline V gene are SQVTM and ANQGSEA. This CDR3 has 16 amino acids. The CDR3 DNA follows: TGCAGCGTTGATCCGTTACTAGCGGGAGGGAACAATGAGCAGTTCTTC. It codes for CSVDPLLAGGNNEQFF.